This paragraph covers one T cell receptor (beta chain) sequence. As yet, its antigen is unknown. The data originate from a study of beta chain features in type 1 diabetes. Study outcomes and limitations: Researchers report that Type 1 diabetes patients had moderately but significantly shorter TCRB CDR3s across all four CD4+ subsets.

The entirety of the isolated RNA underwent reverse transcription, so expressed TCRB transcripts were sequenced. Sequenced naive, central memory and regulatory T cell samples produced an average of about 3.57 million reads. Sequencing used immunoSEQ multiplex PCR; TCRdb keeps in-frame clones, though not all of them. Of about 650,000 clones listed, roughly 12% were seen once; the top ten hold more than 0.1%. The specimen sequenced was naive CD4+ T cells from blood. The source of this sequence is a young man with type 1 diabetes.

CDR3 sequence reads: CASSVDRGYLSGANVLTF. In DNA, the CDR3 is TGTGCCAGCAGCGTCGACAGGGGCTACCTCTCTGGGGCCAACGTCCTGACTTTC. The chain joins TRBV9 to TRBJ2-6; TRBD1 aligns across 8 bases. The CDR3 extends over 18 amino acids. Germline V gene lookup returns CDR1 SGDLS and CDR2 YYNGEE. The V and J ends lost 2 bases and 0 bases, in that order; junction bases with no gene match: 7. Supplemented by reference TRBV9 and TRBJ2-6, the full variable domain reads DSGVTQTPKHLITATGQRVTLRCSPRSGDLSVYWYQQSLDQGLQFLIQYYNGEERAKGNILERFSAQQFPDLHSELNLSSLELGDSALYFCASSVDRGYLSGANVLTFGAGSRLTVL.